These 18 T cell receptor beta chains were sequenced from one sample in a study of blood T cell repertoires in COVID-19. TCRdb's table, derived via immunoSEQ multiplex PCR, lists solely in-frame clones and lacks some. The sample lists more than 250,000 clones, 87% occurring once. The sample taken for sequencing was PBMCs or T cells enriched from blood (not recorded which). These receptors all come from a woman aged 25 to 45 who had recovered from COVID-19.

V and J are TRBV9 and TRBJ1-3; 7 bases line up with TRBD1. In germline, CDR1 is SGDLS, CDR2 YYNGEE. The CDR3 totals 16 residues. Trimming removed 4 bases from V and 0 bases from J; junction bases left unmatched: 7. This CDR3 reads CASSPTGLVSGNTIYF. The CDR3 DNA reads as TGTGCCAGCAGCCCGACAGGGTTAGTCTCTGGAAACACCATATATTTT.

V usage is TRBV6-5 and J usage is TRBJ1-1; D might be TRBD1 (6 bases). Germline assignment: CDR1 MNHEY and CDR2 SVGAGI. This CDR3 has 14 amino acids. Trimming shortened V by 4 bases and J by 4 bases, and 13 bases separated the two germline ends. CDR3 in DNA: TGTGCCAGCAGTTTTAACAGGGAGGGCACTGAAGCTTTCTTT. It specifies CASSFNREGTEAFF.

This rearrangement joins TRBV10-3 to TRBJ1-1; D gene unclear. Germline loops: CDR1 ENHRY, CDR2 SYGVKD. V shed 0 bases and J shed 6 bases, with 17 bases lying between them. The CDR3 extends over 16 amino acids. The CDR3 sequence: CAISESERRSRAEAFF. DNA for the CDR3: TGTGCCATCAGTGAGTCTGAAAGACGTTCGAGGGCTGAAGCTTTCTTT.

The chain is built from TRBV15 and TRBJ1-5; maybe TRBD1 (5 bases). The CDR3 has 14 amino acids. The germline CDR1 and CDR2 sequences are LNHNV and YYDKDF (reference sequence). The germline V and J ends were trimmed by 0 bases and 6 bases, with 9 bases remaining between them. CDR3 in amino acids: CATSRDPGGQPQHF. The CDR3 coding sequence is TGTGCCACCAGCAGAGATCCCGGGGGTCAGCCCCAGCATTTT.

V gene TRBV30 combines with J gene TRBJ1-2, with D maybe TRBD1 (5 bases). The ends were cut back, 2 bases at V and 1 base at J, with 8 bases in the middle. This CDR3 has 13 residues. Germline CDR1 is GTSNPN and CDR2 is SVGIG (reference sequence). In DNA form, the CDR3 reads TGTGCCTGGAGTTGGGGCGATAACTATGGCTACACCTTC. Protein: CAWSWGDNYGYTF. Full variable domain (remainder filled in from reference TRBV30 and TRBJ1-2): SQTIHQWPATLVQPVGSPLSLECTVEGTSNPNLYWYRQAAGRGLQLLFYSVGIGQISSEVPQNLSASRPQDRQFILSSKKLLLSDSGFYLCAWSWGDNYGYTFGSGTRLTVV.

Only one count was recorded for this clone. J is TRBJ1-2 and V is TRBV4-1, with no clear D. From germline, CDR1 is MGHRA and CDR2 YSYEKL. There are 14 residues in the CDR3. Trimming took off 1 base at V and 5 bases at J, with 11 bases between the two ends. Here the CDR3 reads CASSQVTGRYGYTF. The CDR3, as DNA: TGCGCCAGCAGCCAAGTCACGGGGAGATATGGCTACACCTTC.

The rearrangement links TRBV9 to TRBJ1-1, with D unresolved. CDR3 size: 14 residues. Germline assignment: CDR1 SGDLS and CDR2 YYNGEE. V lost 0 bases and J lost 6, with 12 bases in between. The DNA for the CDR3 is TGTGCCAGCAGCGTAGAGGGAGGTACCGCTGAAGCTTTCTTT. It yields the protein CASSVEGGTAEAFF.

This chain uses TRBV2 with TRBJ2-3, with TRBD2 matching 7 bases. This CDR3 comprises 14 residues. V lost 8 bases and J lost 2; bases outside the gene matches: 7. The V gene's germline CDR1 is SNHLY and CDR2 FYNNEI. CDR3 sequence reads: CASWSREVTDTQYF. DNA for the CDR3: TGTGCCAGCTGGAGCCGGGAGGTCACAGATACGCAGTATTTT.

The CDR3 region has the DNA TGTGCCAGCGCAACCGGGACAGGTGGGGGTCAGCCCCAGCATTTT. As protein: CASATGTGGGQPQHF. The chain recombines TRBV28 with TRBJ1-5, with 8 bases identical to TRBD1. Germline CDR1 MDHEN, CDR2 SYDVKM. The CDR3 runs 15 residues. The junction had 12 bases not matched to a gene; V was cut back by 8 bases and J by 6 bases.

V and J are TRBV5-5 and TRBJ1-2, with D perhaps matching TRBD1 (5 bases). V lost 0 bases to trimming and J lost 9 bases, with 15 bases between them. CDR1 and CDR2 (germline): SGHKS, YYEKEE (reference sequence). The CDR3 is made up of 14 amino acids. The CDR3 DNA reads as TGTGCCAGCAGCTTGGGGCCGGACACCACCCGCTACACCTTC. This sequence encodes CASSLGPDTTRYTF.

The V and J genes are TRBV28 and TRBJ1-1; 7 bases match TRBD1. This CDR3 region has 15 residues. The germline CDR1 and CDR2 sequences are MDHEN and SYDVKM. J gave up 5 bases and V 3 bases, and 9 bases lay outside the gene matches. The CDR3 region is CASSLRAGGRTEAFF. The CDR3 nucleotides read TGTGCCAGCAGTTTGAGGGCAGGGGGTAGGACTGAAGCTTTCTTT.

This chain uses TRBV27 with TRBJ1-2; TRBD1 agrees at 7 bases. Germline values: CDR1 MNHEY, CDR2 SMNVEV (reference sequence). J was trimmed by 4 bases and V by 6 bases; bases with no gene match: 11. The CDR3 totals 15 residues. The CDR3 coding sequence is TGTGCCAGCAGCCCGCACCTTGGGACAGTCTATGGCTACACCTTC. Its translation is CASSPHLGTVYGYTF.

V gene TRBV6-6 combines with J gene TRBJ1-2; TRBD1 is a possible D gene (6 bases). Trimming stripped 4 bases from V and 4 bases from J, with 16 bases between. The CDR3 spans 15 residues. CDR1 is MNHNY, CDR2 SVGAGI, per germline (reference sequence). CDR3 residues: CASSSPDSGGYGYTF. The CDR3 DNA reads TGTGCCAGCAGTTCCCCGGACAGCGGGGGCTATGGCTACACCTTC.

V gene TRBV14 combines with J gene TRBJ2-5, with 7 nucleotides matching TRBD2. Germline values: CDR1 SGHDN, CDR2 FVKESK. This CDR3 is 16 amino acids long. J gave up 2 bases and V 1 base, and 7 bases lay outside the gene matches. CDR3 DNA: TGTGCCAGCAGCCAAGCCCCAGCGGGGATACAAGAGACCCAGTACTTC. Protein: CASSQAPAGIQETQYF. Drawing the rest from reference TRBV14 and TRBJ2-5, the complete variable domain is EAGVTQFPSHSVIEKGQTVTLRCDPISGHDNLYWYRRVMGKEIKFLLHFVKESKQDESGMPNNRFLAERTGGTYSTLKVQPAELEDSGVYFCASSQAPAGIQETQYFGPGTRLLVL.

The chain combines TRBV9 with TRBJ2-7, with D hard to call. The CDR3 sequence is 14 residues long. Trimming left V 2 bases short and J 3 bases short, with 12 bases between. Germline CDR1 is SGDLS and CDR2 is YYNGEE. CDR3 sequence: CASSVQQVGYEQYF. The CDR3 DNA sequence: TGTGCCAGCAGCGTGCAGCAGGTGGGCTACGAGCAGTACTTC.

The chain carries TRBV6-2 or TRBV6-3 and TRBJ1-1, with D possibly matching TRBD1 (5 bases). Trimming pared 5 bases from V and 5 bases from J, leaving 15 bases between. The V gene's germline CDR1 is MNHEY and CDR2 SVGEGT. The CDR3 contains 14 residues. The CDR3 is CASSRGGPTTEAFF. The CDR3 DNA sequence: TGTGCCAGCAGTCGGGGGGGTCCGACAACTGAAGCTTTCTTT.

This rearrangement joins TRBV10-2 to TRBJ2-1, with 7 nucleotides matching TRBD2. This CDR3 has 15 residues. V trimming: 7 bases; J trimming: 2 bases; junction bases outside the gene matches: 8. From germline, CDR1 is WSHSY and CDR2 SAAADI. CDR3 nucleotide sequence: TGCGCCAGCAATAACCGCGGGGGTACCTACAATGAGCAGTTCTTC. It translates to CASNNRGGTYNEQFF.

The rearrangement links TRBV5-1 to TRBJ1-2; maybe TRBD1 (6 bases). With 7 bases removed from V and 6 bases from J, the gap between germline ends came to 19 bases. Germline V gene data show CDR1 as SGHRS and CDR2 as YFSETQ. The CDR3 sequence is 14 residues long. CDR3 residues: CASGPINRDNGYTF. In DNA, the CDR3 is TGCGCCAGCGGCCCCATAAACAGGGATAATGGCTACACCTTC.